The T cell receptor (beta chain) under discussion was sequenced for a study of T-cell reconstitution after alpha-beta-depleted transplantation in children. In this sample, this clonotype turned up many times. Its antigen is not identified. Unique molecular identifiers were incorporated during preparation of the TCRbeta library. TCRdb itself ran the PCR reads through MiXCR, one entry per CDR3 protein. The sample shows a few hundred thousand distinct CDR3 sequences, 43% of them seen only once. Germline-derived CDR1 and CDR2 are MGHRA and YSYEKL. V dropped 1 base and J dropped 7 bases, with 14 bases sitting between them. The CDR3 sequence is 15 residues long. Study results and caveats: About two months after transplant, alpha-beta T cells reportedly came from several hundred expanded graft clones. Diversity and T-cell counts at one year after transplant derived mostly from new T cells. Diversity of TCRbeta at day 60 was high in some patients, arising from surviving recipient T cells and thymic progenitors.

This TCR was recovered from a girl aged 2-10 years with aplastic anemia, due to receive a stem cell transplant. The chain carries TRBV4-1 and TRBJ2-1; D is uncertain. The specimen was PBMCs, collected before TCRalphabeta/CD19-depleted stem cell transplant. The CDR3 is CASSQVATSLNEQFF. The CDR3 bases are TGCGCCAGCAGCCAAGTAGCTACGTCTTTAAATGAGCAGTTCTTC.